Reported below is one T cell receptor beta chain. Its binding antigen is unknown. No much larger clonotype is one base removed from it; base qualities were not supplied. Receptor libraries were prepared by the immunoSEQ multiplex PCR assay. For the multiplex PCR, a mixture combining 60 forward primers for TCR Vbeta segments and 13 reverse primers for TCR Jbeta segments was used. The CDR3 region of rearranged TCR beta genes was amplified from genomic DNA with a multiplex PCR assay. Amplified TCR beta libraries were sequenced as 87-base-pair reads on the Illumina HiSeq System. Under the source paper's analysis protocol: Across the 640 or so repertoires, a later analysis counted 80 million or so unique TCR beta chains, around 10 million of which were shared by at least two donors. Raw reads were error-corrected and collapsed into unique sequences with a nearest-neighbor algorithm that merged closely related sequences to remove PCR and sequencing errors. To assign V, D and J gene segments, CDR3 sequences were aligned to IMGT reference sequences. Each retained sequence needed at least a six-nucleotide match to both a V gene segment and a J gene segment. A rearrangement counted as productive if the CDR3 had no stop codons and remained in frame with V and J, and every other rearrangement counted as non-productive. CDR3 was defined according to IMGT convention as the region running from the second conserved V-encoded cysteine to the conserved J-encoded phenylalanine. Sequences without an unambiguous match to a single V gene segment were excluded from the earlier analysis of approximately 560 of the donors. In an earlier analysis of approximately 560 of the donors, a V segment was called functional when productive rearrangements were above 56.7%, and segregating when the standard deviation between donors exceeded 5%. A statistical classification framework was built to diagnose cytomegalovirus status from the catalog of TCR beta chain sequences. In a later analysis, V and J genes were assigned by comparing TCR nucleotide sequences against IMGT/GENE-DB human TR gene sequences. In a later analysis, CDR3 sequences and most-parsimonious VDJ recombination scenarios were assigned using the TCRdist pipeline. In a later analysis, each TCR beta chain was defined by its CDR3 amino acid sequence together with its V-gene family, and reads lacking a unique V-gene family were excluded. In a later analysis, a few hundred highly shared, low-generation-probability nucleotide sequences were removed to address suspected cross-contamination and a sequencing artifact. A later analysis calculated a clonal expansion index for each public chain from normalized within-repertoire ranks of inferred template counts. In a later analysis, generation probabilities were computed with a VDJ recombination model fitted to out-of-frame rearrangements, and the resulting probabilities were checked against IGoR. In a later analysis, TCR-TCR, TCR-HLA and TCR-CMV co-occurrence was scored with hypergeometric tests, and a repertoire-size bias correction was applied to TCR pairs. To estimate false discovery rates, a later analysis permuted the HLA or CMV assignments 20 times. In a later analysis, co-occurring TCRs were grouped using DBSCAN, with TCRdist sequence similarity added in when clustering inside HLA-allele-positive subsets. For co-occurrence clustering, repertoires with fewer than 30,000 or more than 120,000 public chains were excluded, along with roughly five repertoires with anomalous nucleotide sharing. Not all clones reach the TCRdb copy of this immuneACCESS table, which keeps in-frame sequences only. Checked studies attribute under half of the gap to unresolved V genes and leave the rest unexplained. That table is the source of V, J and clone size, and D and trimming were worked out from the DNA. The sample table contains some 65,000 clones; only one count was recorded for about 75% of them. Roughly a quarter of the sample comes from the top ten.

The cohort consisted of fewer than 700 healthy bone marrow donors. At the time of sampling, all cohort members were nominally healthy, though unrecorded immune exposures were likely present. The donor tested CMV seropositive, placing the donor among the roughly 300 seropositive members of the cohort. A peripheral blood sample was provided by each donor, and peripheral blood mononuclear cells were used for TCR beta sequencing. Genomic DNA was extracted from the blood cell samples with the Qiagen DNeasy Blood Extraction Kit. This sample was included in a study of cytomegalovirus exposure and HLA in healthy donors (dated by TCRdb to between 2016 and 2019). Regarding the complete study: According to an earlier analysis of a few hundred of the donors, 150 million to 200 million T cells yielded roughly 110 million unique TCR beta sequences and 250 to 350 Gb of sequence data. An early release that covered more than 550 HLA-typed donors contained 250 to 350 gigabases of sequencing data and tens of millions of unique TCR sequences. Of the 300 to 500 genotyped donors, less than 90% were placed in the genetic ancestry cluster associated with self-reported Caucasian donors. The study aimed to test whether cataloging public T cell receptors could reveal signatures of past pathogen exposure. The study profiled the T cell repertoires of more than 500 subjects by immunosequencing and related them to cytomegalovirus serostatus. Along with the approximately 620-subject first cohort, a separate validation cohort of around 120 different subjects was used. The study combined high-throughput TCR immunosequencing, statistical association of individual TCRs with disease status, and machine learning to predict cytomegalovirus infection status. To study patterns of TCR occurrence, a later analysis re-analyzed previously published TCR beta repertoires from around 670 donors and added high-resolution HLA genotyping. Rather than using new phenotypic data, the later analysis identified candidate immune exposures from TCR beta sequences and from how often those sequences occurred across donors. To decide whether each TCR beta V gene segment behaved as functional or pseudogenic, an earlier analysis of several hundred of the donors relied on high-throughput TCR beta sequencing. Donor age, sex, ethnicity and CMV serostatus were collected together with the repertoire data. Genome-wide SNP genotypes for about 65% of the 666 donors were used in a later genetic analysis, which treated that subset as a discovery cohort. All discovery cohort repertoires had been generated on a single sequencing platform. Class I and class II HLA loci were covered by the typing at four-digit resolution. Typing coverage differed by locus: A, B, C, DRB1 and DQB1 were typed in roughly 620-630 donors, DQA1 in 522, DPA1 in approximately 600, and DPB1 in 472. Because of strong linkage in the cohort, roughly 5 DR-DQ haplotypes were treated as single units for association and clustering. Among roughly 400 genotyped donors of the cohort, an average of about 240,000 unique TCR beta nucleotide sequences was sequenced per donor, of which about 19% were non-productive. Overall study outcomes, separate from this receptor: The 87-base-pair reads could not distinguish some IMGT-functional V segments, including TRBV6-2 and TRBV6-3, so those segments were excluded. In a later analysis, TCR association rates were found to vary across HLA loci, with the most associated TCRs seen for DRB1 alleles and the fewest for HLA-C alleles. Correlated functional status among segregating V segments might reflect linkage disequilibrium, but an unknown experimental factor could not be ruled out. Because counts were too low, seventeen rarely observed V segments, including chromosome 9 orphons, were excluded from the earlier analysis of 587 of the donors. A later analysis reported that several top co-occurrence clusters appeared linked to parvovirus B19, influenza, CMV and Epstein-Barr virus. A later genetic analysis associated a missense DCLRE1C variant with V-gene and J-gene trimming of TCR beta chains, and an independent cohort replicated the association. Three of the identified cytomegalovirus-associated TCR beta chains were confirmed in vitro to be specific for cytomegalovirus antigens. Cytomegalovirus status was reported to be diagnosed by the classifier with high specificity and sensitivity in both the original and validation cohorts. The sequencing pipeline was judged likely to have produced a cluster of highly shared sequence variants as a technical artifact. In the study, 150 to 200 TCR beta chains were listed as associated with cytomegalovirus. In an earlier analysis of more than 450 of the donors, most TCR beta V segments were observed in productive rearrangements about 87% or about 30% of the time, broadly matching IMGT annotations. In a later analysis, HLA-associated TCR beta chains were found to be more clonally expanded and to have lower generation probabilities than equally common non-associated chains. Presence/absence analyses assumed roughly uniform sequencing depth across donors, an assumption that may not hold. HLA typing was unavailable for some donors at each locus, so association tests used only the typed subset. In a later analysis, over 15,000 TCR beta sequences were associated with specific HLA alleles at a false discovery rate of 0.05. According to a later genetic analysis, donors in an Asian-associated ancestry cluster had fewer N-insertions in productive TCRs than the approximately 650-donor mean. It was suggested by the authors that the approach could potentially be generalized to other disease states and immunological phenotypes. Assigning TCR associations to individual alleles was difficult when HLA alleles, especially DR and DQ, strongly co-occurred. In this cohort, only TCR beta chains were sequenced, and detectable features were limited by the absence of alpha or paired-chain data. For the cohort, immune exposure information was limited to CMV serostatus. A later analysis found that most CMV-associated TCR beta chains appeared HLA-restricted, with HLA associations seemingly driven largely by CMV exposure. A further reported finding was that TCR beta sequences accurately predicted the HLA-A and HLA-B alleles for most subjects in the first cohort. Across donors, most TCR sequences were observed very rarely, whereas some public TCRs were present in many individuals.

Taken from cysteine to phenylalanine, the CDR3 has 13 residues. Solely the CDR3 DNA is kept, with 39 bases framed from the first base. CDR1 and CDR2 (SEHNR, FQNEAQ) derive from the germline V gene (reference sequence). V lost 3 bases and J lost 0 bases; the stretch between them is 2 bases long. The chain employs TRBV7-9 and TRBJ1-4, with the D gene not clear enough to name. The sample was PBMCs. The sequence was collected from a middle-aged woman in good health and CMV-seropositive. The DNA sequence reads TGTGCCAGCAGCTTCGCAACTAATGAAAAACTGTTTTTT. Protein translation: CASSFATNEKLFF.